A single sample gave rise to the 20 T cell receptor beta chains below, sequenced in a study of Ad26.COV2.S vaccination and SARS-CoV-2 variants. Sequencing was performed with immunoSEQ multiplex PCR; in TCRdb, only in-frame clones are kept and a portion is missing. Seen here are 300,000 to 400,000 clones, around 87% observed once, and the top ten hold roughly 3.6%. Documented treatment: about 20 received Ad26.COV2.S at low or high dose, single or two shots; roughly five received placebo; per-sample allocation not given. The samples were gathered on day 63 after the first injection of vaccine or placebo. The sequencing used peripheral blood, collected in a trial of Ad26.COV2.S vaccine versus placebo. These receptors were obtained from a person aged 18 to 65 who received the Ad26.COV2.S COVID-19 vaccine or a placebo.

This chain uses TRBV5-5 with TRBJ2-1; the D is unclear. Germline loops: CDR1 SGHKS, CDR2 YYEKEE (reference sequence). Between the trimmed V and J ends, which lost 0 bases and 5 bases, there was a span of 6 bases. This CDR3 region has 13 residues. Here the CDR3 reads CASSLVVDNEQFF. CDR3 bases: TGTGCCAGCAGCTTGGTGGTCGACAATGAGCAGTTCTTC.

This clone has only one observation. V is TRBV6-6 and J is TRBJ1-4; D gene ambiguous. With 7 bases removed from V and 3 bases from J, the gap between germline ends came to 15 bases. The CDR3 consists of 15 residues. Germline CDR1 and CDR2: MNHNY and SVGAGI (reference sequence). The CDR3 nucleotides read TGTGCCAGCATGACCGCCCAGACGGCTAATGAAAAACTGTTTTTT. This codes for CASMTAQTANEKLFF.

The chain combines TRBV11-2 with TRBJ2-1; no reliable D call. The V gene's germline CDR1 is SGHAT and CDR2 FQNNGV. Trimming took off 1 base at V and 0 bases at J, with 7 bases between the two ends. The CDR3 is 15 amino acids. The CDR3 loop reads CASSLVGFSYNEQFF. DNA of the CDR3: TGTGCCAGCAGCTTAGTCGGGTTCTCCTACAATGAGCAGTTCTTC. Based on the CDR3 plus reference TRBV11-2 and TRBJ2-1, the full variable domain is EAGVAQSPRYKIIEKRQSVAFWCNPISGHATLYWYQQILGQGPKLLIQFQNNGVVDDSQLPKDRFSAERLKGVDSTLKIQPAKLEDSAVYLCASSLVGFSYNEQFFGPGTRLTVL.

The chain couples TRBV14 to TRBJ2-6; D uncertain. The germline V and J ends were trimmed by 4 bases and 0 bases, with 7 bases remaining between them. The germline V gene encodes CDR1 SGHDN and CDR2 FVKESK. CDR3 length: 15 residues. The CDR3 loop is CASSLGRSGANVLTF. DNA of the CDR3: TGTGCCAGCAGCCTTGGGCGCTCTGGGGCCAACGTCCTGACTTTC.

The chain carries TRBV6-5 and TRBJ2-5, with 7 bases fitting TRBD1. Trimming cost V 0 bases and J 4 bases; bases outside gene matches: 5. Germline V gene lookup returns CDR1 MNHEY and CDR2 SVGAGI. This CDR3 is built from 15 residues. As DNA, the CDR3 is TGTGCCAGCAGTTACTCGACAGGGATGGGAGAGACCCAGTACTTC. It yields the protein CASSYSTGMGETQYF.

In this sample, this clone turned up once. J is TRBJ1-1 and V is TRBV4-1; D may be TRBD1 (5 bases). The CDR3 extends over 15 amino acids. Germline V gene data show CDR1 as MGHRA and CDR2 as YSYEKL. Trimming cost V 0 bases and J 5 bases, with 13 bases left between them. CDR3 coding DNA: TGCGCCAGCAGCCAAGATAGGACATATGGGACTGAAGCTTTCTTT. This gives the protein CASSQDRTYGTEAFF.

The rearrangement links TRBV7-9 to TRBJ2-7; D might be TRBD2 (6 bases). The V gene lost 5 bases and the J gene lost 4 bases, with 21 bases spanning the gap. The germline gives CDR1 SEHNR, CDR2 FQNEAQ (reference sequence). The CDR3 has 16 residues. CDR3 residues: CASSPAPWEVTYEQYF. CDR3 sequence (DNA): TGTGCCAGCAGCCCAGCCCCGTGGGAGGTAACATACGAGCAGTACTTC.

The V and J genes are TRBV5-4 and TRBJ2-5; D unclear. This CDR3 has 12 residues. The germline gives CDR1 SGHNT, CDR2 YYREEE (reference sequence). V was cut by 3 bases and J by 0 bases, with 3 bases left in between. The CDR3 reads CASSSNQETQYF. The CDR3 coding sequence is TGTGCCAGCAGCTCGAACCAAGAGACCCAGTACTTC. Supplemented by reference TRBV5-4 and TRBJ2-5, the full variable domain reads ETGVTQSPTHLIKTRGQQVTLRCSSQSGHNTVSWYQQALGQGPQFIFQYYREEENGRGNFPPRFSGLQFPNYSSELNVNALELDDSALYLCASSSNQETQYFGPGTRLLVL.

Only one count was recorded for this clone. This chain joins TRBV20-1 and TRBJ2-7; tentative D call: TRBD1 (5 bases). With 3 bases removed from V and 7 bases from J, the gap between germline ends came to 13 bases. Germline CDR1 reads DFQATT; CDR2 reads SNEGSKA (reference sequence). This CDR3 comprises 12 residues. The CDR3: CSASQSGIEQYF. Written as DNA, the CDR3 is TGCAGTGCTAGTCAGTCAGGGATAGAGCAGTACTTC.

The rearrangement links TRBV30 to TRBJ1-1, with 8 bases aligning to TRBD1. V lost 5 bases to trimming and J lost 4 bases; unmatched junction nucleotides: 6. Germline V gene sequence: CDR1 GTSNPN, CDR2 SVGIG (reference sequence). This CDR3 is 13 amino acids long. The CDR3 region has the DNA TGTGCCTGGTCGGGACAGGCCTTCACTGAAGCTTTCTTT. Translating gives CAWSGQAFTEAFF.

The chain combines TRBV29-1 with TRBJ2-7, with D maybe TRBD2 (6 bases). This CDR3 spans 13 amino acids. Trimming took 4 bases from V and 3 from J, leaving 13 bases between them. CDR1 and CDR2 from the germline V gene are SQVTM and ANQGSEA. In nucleotides, the CDR3 is TGCAGCGTTGTAGGAGGAGCGGGCTACGAGCAGTACTTC. Translated: CSVVGGAGYEQYF.

The chain has TRBV6-5 and TRBJ1-1; no definite D call. Per the germline V gene, CDR1 is MNHEY and CDR2 is SVGAGI. V lost 7 bases to trimming and J lost 0 bases, with 9 bases between them. The CDR3 runs 13 residues. The CDR3 DNA is TGTGCCAGCAATAAGAGGTTGAACACTGAAGCTTTCTTT. Translation gives CASNKRLNTEAFF.

The V call is TRBV29-1, the J call TRBJ2-7; D is tentatively TRBD1 or TRBD2 (5 bases each). The length of the CDR3 is 12 residues. Germline CDR1 SQVTM, CDR2 ANQGSEA. Deletions cut 4 bases from V and 6 bases from J, with 13 bases between. The CDR3 loop is CSVAPGLGEQYF. The DNA of the CDR3 is TGCAGCGTTGCCCCGGGGCTAGGCGAGCAGTACTTC.

The CDR3 nucleotides are TGTGCCAGCAGCTTAGTCAGGGTGAGCACTGAAGCTTTCTTT. This sequence encodes CASSLVRVSTEAFF. The chain uses TRBV7-2 and TRBJ1-1, with a weak D call TRBD1 (5 bases). Germline V gene lookup returns CDR1 SGHTA and CDR2 FQGNSA. V lost 1 base and J 4 bases, leaving 10 bases between the germline ends. The CDR3 consists of 14 residues.

This chain links TRBV18 with TRBJ1-2; 8 bases fit TRBD1. The CDR3 is made up of 13 amino acids. Germline loops: CDR1 KGHSH, CDR2 LQKENI. V lost 5 bases and J lost 6; bases outside the gene matches: 5. This CDR3 reads CASSTGQGNGYTF. The CDR3 region has the DNA TGTGCCAGCTCAACTGGACAGGGAAATGGCTACACCTTC.

The chain links TRBV5-4 to TRBJ2-3; D gene ambiguous. The CDR3 contains 17 residues. Germline CDR1 is SGHNT and CDR2 is YYREEE (reference sequence). V was pared by 0 bases and J by 0 bases, with 14 bases between. In nucleotides, the CDR3 is TGTGCCAGCAGCTTGGCGATCAGACCTTATAGCACAGATACGCAGTATTTT. It translates to CASSLAIRPYSTDTQYF.

The CDR3 sequence: CASSLLPGQLNEKLFF. The CDR3 region has the DNA TGTGCCAGCAGCTTACTGCCGGGACAGCTTAATGAAAAACTGTTTTTT. V is TRBV7-2 and J is TRBJ1-4; 7 bases are shared with TRBD1. CDR3 length: 16 residues. CDR1 is SGHTA and CDR2 is FQGNSA in the germline V gene. V dropped 2 bases and J dropped 4; count of bases not matched to a gene: 7.

This rearrangement joins TRBV2 to TRBJ1-3, with 9 bases matching TRBD1. Germline-derived CDR1 and CDR2 are SNHLY and FYNNEI. The CDR3 consists of 15 residues. The V segment lost 4 bases and the J segment 2 bases; nucleotides outside the gene matches: 3. DNA of the CDR3: TGTGCCAGCAGTGCGGACAGGGGCGCTGGAAACACCATATATTTT. Protein: CASSADRGAGNTIYF.

The rearrangement joins TRBV7-8 to TRBJ2-5; TRBD1 might be the D (6 bases). CDR1 and CDR2 (germline): SGHVS, FQNEAQ. Trimming took off 1 base at V and 4 bases at J, with 16 bases between the two ends. This CDR3 is built from 16 residues. This CDR3 reads CASSLDHTYRAETQYF. CDR3 DNA: TGTGCCAGCAGCTTAGATCACACCTACAGGGCAGAGACCCAGTACTTC. Filled out from reference TRBV7-8 and TRBJ2-5, the complete variable domain reads GAGVSQSPRYKVAKRGQDVALRCDPISGHVSLFWYQQALGQGPEFLTYFQNEAQLDKSGLPSDRFFAERPEGSVSTLKIQRTQQEDSAVYLCASSLDHTYRAETQYFGPGTRLLVL.

There are a few counts of this clone. This sequence joins TRBV2 and TRBJ1-2; the match to TRBD1 covers 7 bases. The germline V gene encodes CDR1 SNHLY and CDR2 FYNNEI. The ends lost 7 bases at V and 5 bases at J; junction bases unmatched: 10. This CDR3 contains 14 residues. CDR3 DNA sequence: TGTGCCAGCACCGAGTCGACAGGGCTATATGGCTACACCTTC. This sequence encodes CASTESTGLYGYTF.